This entry features one T cell receptor (beta chain) sequence. Trimming shortened V by 5 bases and J by 4 bases, and 7 bases separated the two germline ends. CDR1 is SGHVS, CDR2 FNYEAQ, per germline. The length of the CDR3 is 12 residues. Sequencing was performed with immunoSEQ multiplex PCR; in TCRdb, only in-frame clones are kept and a portion is missing. Here the sample spans some 150,000 clones, 84% being singletons. The data derive from a study of blood T cell repertoires in COVID-19. Material: peripheral blood. The sequence was obtained from a woman between 50 and 59 years old in a cohort sampled during active or convalescent COVID-19. The rearrangement joins TRBV7-6 to TRBJ2-3; D remains unclear. CDR3 protein: CASSPHSDTQYF. As DNA, the CDR3 is TGTGCCAGCAGCCCCCACTCAGATACGCAGTATTTT.